This T cell receptor (beta chain) was profiled in a study of cytomegalovirus exposure and HLA in healthy donors. PCR used 60 Vbeta primers and 13 Jbeta primers. TCRdb's copy holds only in-frame clones and misses some; the assay was immunoSEQ multiplex PCR. The repertoire consists of around 150,000 clones, with about 60% occurring once and the leading ten covering approximately 6.6%. This CDR3 comprises 11 residues. Germline V gene lookup returns CDR1 SQVTM and CDR2 ANQGSEA. V lost 7 bases and J lost 5; bases outside the gene matches: 2. Findings and caveats of the study: A missense DCLRE1C variant was associated with V- and J-gene trimming of TCR beta chains in a later analysis, and an independent cohort replicated the association.

A remark on this clone: The antigen is not known.

The chain uses TRBV29-1 and TRBJ2-5, with 9 positions matching TRBD1. Sequencing input: PBMCs. The TCR sequence derives from a woman between 55 and 75 years old in good health and CMV-seropositive. The CDR3, as DNA: TGCAGCGCCGGGACAGGGGAGACCCAGTACTTC. This gives the protein CSAGTGETQYF.